The 32 T cell receptor beta chains below come from one sample, sequenced in a study of response to subunit inactivated influenza vaccine. Using its own MiXCR run on the RT-PCR reads, TCRdb lists one record per CDR3 protein. Seen here are approximately 490,000 distinct CDR3 sequences, around 7.9% observed once, and the top ten hold about 12%. The sequences come from PBMCs from blood, collected less than 30 months after vaccination. All receptors derive from a man between 50 and 70 years old who received an inactivated influenza vaccine.

This clonotype was seen ten or more times. For the CDR3, the DNA is TGCAGTGCTAGGCCGCAGGGGGACAATGAGCAGTTCTTC. Amino acid sequence: CSARPQGDNEQFF. This chain joins TRBV20-1 and TRBJ2-1; 7 bases match TRBD1. The CDR3 loop spans 13 amino acids. Unmatched junction bases numbered 4, after V lost 3 bases and J lost 5 bases. CDR1 DFQATT and CDR2 SNEGSKA come from the germline V gene (reference sequence).

The table lists this clonotype with a count of one. Just one base apart from a much larger clone, this may be a read error. The chain recombines TRBV4-2 with TRBJ1-6; D call uncertain. The CDR3 length is 15 residues. V was pared by 4 bases and J by 4 bases, with 11 bases between. Germline CDR1 reads LGHNA; CDR2 reads YNFKEQ. The CDR3 loop is CASSRGNRYNSPLHF. The CDR3 nucleotides read TGTGCCAGCAGCCGAGGAAACCGATATAATTCACCCCTCCACTTT.

This chain uses TRBV25-1 with TRBJ1-1; unclear D gene. This CDR3 region has 13 residues. Germline CDR1 and CDR2: MGHDK and SYGVNS. Trimming removed 8 bases at V and 2 bases at J, with 12 bases between. The CDR3 spells CASREYRNTEAFF. CDR3 DNA sequence: TGTGCCAGCCGGGAGTACCGTAACACTGAAGCTTTCTTT.

The chain uses TRBV4-2 and TRBJ2-3; 10 nucleotides agree with TRBD2. J was trimmed by 2 bases and V by 3 bases; bases with no gene match: 5. The germline V gene encodes CDR1 LGHNA and CDR2 YNFKEQ. CDR3 length: 16 residues. The CDR3 DNA reads as TGTGCCAGCAGCCACACTAGCGGGGCGTACACAGATACGCAGTATTTT. Protein product: CASSHTSGAYTDTQYF.

This clonotype was found many times. This sequence joins TRBV5-1 and TRBJ2-1, with D possibly matching TRBD2 (6 bases). Germline-derived CDR1 and CDR2 are SGHRS and YFSETQ. This CDR3 is 15 amino acids long. V lost 9 bases to trimming and J lost 1 base, with 17 bases between them. This CDR3 is CATTPAGGSYNEQFF. The CDR3 DNA is TGCGCCACTACCCCTGCCGGGGGATCCTACAATGAGCAGTTCTTC.

This clonotype was detected ten times or more. The V and J genes are TRBV6-2 or TRBV6-3 and TRBJ2-7; D gene unclear. V lost 7 bases, J lost 2 bases, and 6 bases lay in between. There are 11 residues in the CDR3. Looked up from germline, CDR1 is MNHEY and CDR2 is SVGEGT. The CDR3: CASNRPYEQYF. The CDR3 bases are TGTGCCAGCAATCGCCCCTACGAGCAGTACTTC.

This clonotype was counted many times. The chain couples TRBV4-1 to TRBJ1-1; D remains ambiguous. There are 15 residues in the CDR3. Germline values: CDR1 MGHRA, CDR2 YSYEKL. V was trimmed by 7 bases and J by 0 bases, leaving 15 bases between them. The CDR3 is CASTPPGAVNTEAFF. The CDR3 region has the DNA TGCGCCAGCACCCCACCGGGAGCGGTGAACACTGAAGCTTTCTTT.

By share, this clonotype ranks as medium-sized. The chain employs TRBV12-3 or TRBV12-4 and TRBJ2-1; D is unclear. V was clipped by 6 bases and J by 2 bases, with 14 bases between them. The CDR3 has 15 amino acids. The CDR3, as DNA: TGTGCCAGCAGAGTAGACTCCGGCCCCTACAATGAGCAGTTCTTC. Protein sequence: CASRVDSGPYNEQFF.

This clonotype was observed a few times. This chain uses TRBV6-2 or TRBV6-3 with TRBJ1-2; D gene unclear. Trimming stripped 3 bases from V and 4 bases from J, with 15 bases between. Germline CDR1 and CDR2: MNHEY and SVGEGT. CDR3 length: 15 amino acids. CDR3 bases: TGTGCCAGCAGTTATCCGCAGGAGGGCGGCTATGGCTACACCTTC. This encodes CASSYPQEGGYGYTF.

This clonotype occurred a few times. The chain has TRBV7-6 and TRBJ2-3; D might be TRBD1 or TRBD2, each matching 6 bases. The germline CDR1 and CDR2 sequences are SGHVS and FNYEAQ. This CDR3 has 16 amino acids. Deletions cut 3 bases from V and 2 bases from J, with 15 bases between. The CDR3 protein is CASSLRDNPLTDTQYF. The CDR3 DNA is TGTGCCAGCAGCTTGCGGGACAACCCTCTCACAGATACGCAGTATTTT.

The chain carries TRBV20-1 and TRBJ1-5; D is ambiguous. V was shortened by 1 base and J by 2 bases, with 6 bases between the two germline ends. This CDR3 is 13 amino acids long. Germline V gene lookup returns CDR1 DFQATT and CDR2 SNEGSKA (reference sequence). CDR3 in DNA: TGCAGTGCTAGAGTTACAGGCAATCAGCCCCAGCATTTT. It yields the protein CSARVTGNQPQHF.

In its sample, this clonotype was seen a few times. The DNA of the CDR3 is TGTGCCAGCATCTCTGGTCGGGGGGGCCCCTACAATGAGCAGTTCTTC. Its translation is CASISGRGGPYNEQFF. V usage is TRBV6-1 and J usage is TRBJ2-1; TRBD2 aligns across 8 bases. This CDR3 has 16 residues. V gave up 7 bases and J gave up 2 bases; unmatched junction bases: 10. Germline-derived CDR1 and CDR2 are MNHNS and SASEGT.

The CDR3 loop is CASRIQGSSYNEQFF. CDR3 coding DNA: TGTGCCAGCAGAATACAGGGTAGCTCCTACAATGAGCAGTTCTTC. V usage is TRBV12-3 or TRBV12-4 and J usage is TRBJ2-1, with a tentative D call TRBD1 (6 bases). The CDR3 runs to 15 residues. V was shortened by 6 bases and J by 0 bases, with 12 bases between the two germline ends.

This clonotype was counted only a few times. The chain recombines TRBV7-2 with TRBJ2-7; D unclear. The CDR3 loop spans 15 amino acids. Trimming shortened V by 4 bases and J by 6 bases, and 19 bases separated the two germline ends. The germline CDR1 and CDR2 sequences are SGHTA and FQGNSA. The DNA for the CDR3 is TGTGCCAGCAGCTCATGGGCCGGTGGGGAAAGCGAGCAGTACTTC. This codes for CASSSWAGGESEQYF.

In this sample, this clonotype turned up a few times. The chain has TRBV5-1 and TRBJ1-6; tentative D call: TRBD1 (6 bases). CDR1 is SGHRS, CDR2 YFSETQ, per germline. There are 14 residues in the CDR3. V lost 2 bases, J lost 7 bases, and 10 bases lay in between. The CDR3 loop is CASSFEQGNSPLHF. The CDR3, as DNA: TGCGCCAGCAGCTTCGAACAGGGCAATTCACCCCTCCACTTT.

The rearrangement uses TRBV20-1 and TRBJ2-3, with a possible D match to TRBD2 (5 bases). This CDR3 region has 16 residues. The V and J ends lost 0 bases and 6 bases respectively, with 19 bases between them. CDR1 is DFQATT, CDR2 SNEGSKA, per germline (reference sequence). In DNA form, the CDR3 reads TGCAGTGCTAGAGATCCGGCGGGCGACTTAGTGGATACGCAGTATTTT. It specifies CSARDPAGDLVDTQYF.

The chain employs TRBV11-3 and TRBJ2-1; D gene ambiguous. CDR1 is SGHNT, CDR2 YENEEA, per germline. Trimming stripped 2 bases from V and 9 bases from J, with 8 bases between. The CDR3 is made up of 12 amino acids. The CDR3 sequence: CASSLIGSEQFF. CDR3 DNA sequence: TGTGCCAGCAGCTTAATAGGCAGTGAGCAGTTCTTC.

The V call is TRBV20-1, the J call TRBJ2-7; D may be TRBD1 (5 bases). The CDR3 spans 15 residues. The V end lost 0 bases, the J end lost 5 bases, and 17 bases lay between the germline ends. Germline CDR1 reads DFQATT; CDR2 reads SNEGSKA (reference sequence). This CDR3 is CSAREISGHGHEQYF. The CDR3 coding sequence is TGCAGTGCTAGAGAGATCTCCGGACACGGGCACGAGCAGTACTTC.

This clonotype was seen ten or more times. The chain combines TRBV5-1 with TRBJ1-2, with 8 nucleotides matching TRBD1. This CDR3 spans 14 amino acids. Looked up from germline, CDR1 is SGHRS and CDR2 is YFSETQ. V shed 0 bases, J shed 8 bases, and the junction held 6 bases outside the gene matches. CDR3 in DNA: TGCGCCAGCAGCTTGGGACAGGGGCCGGTCGGCTACACCTTC. Protein: CASSLGQGPVGYTF.

The chain recombines TRBV27 with TRBJ1-2; D gene unclear. V was trimmed by 3 bases and J by 4 bases, leaving 12 bases between them. This CDR3 region has 14 residues. CDR1 is MNHEY, CDR2 SMNVEV, per germline (reference sequence). CDR3 amino acids: CASSLGLGSYGYTF. DNA for the CDR3: TGTGCCAGCAGTTTGGGCCTAGGCAGCTATGGCTACACCTTC.

Ten or more counts support this clonotype. The chain is built from TRBV25-1 and TRBJ2-7; TRBD1 agrees at 7 bases. This CDR3 region has 15 residues. Trimming took 4 bases from V and 1 from J; bases not matched to a gene: 7. The germline gives CDR1 MGHDK, CDR2 SYGVNS. The CDR3 protein is CASSGGQELSYEQYF. As DNA, the CDR3 is TGTGCCAGCAGTGGTGGACAGGAACTTTCCTACGAGCAGTACTTC.

This chain uses TRBV5-1 with TRBJ2-5; 8 bases are a match to TRBD1. V dropped 4 bases and J dropped 1; count of bases not matched to a gene: 6. The CDR3 spans 15 residues. Per the germline V gene, CDR1 is SGHRS and CDR2 is YFSETQ. CDR3 residues: CASSGGTGLQETQYF. For the CDR3, the DNA is TGCGCCAGCAGCGGGGGGACAGGTCTCCAAGAGACCCAGTACTTC.

This clonotype was observed a few times. V is TRBV20-1 and J is TRBJ1-1; 7 bases fit TRBD1. Germline CDR1 DFQATT, CDR2 SNEGSKA (reference sequence). After removal of 0 bases from V and 5 bases from J, the junction contained 12 bases not matched to a gene. The CDR3 has 16 residues. CDR3 residues: CSARDWQGGMDTEAFF. The CDR3 bases are TGCAGTGCTAGAGATTGGCAGGGGGGAATGGATACTGAAGCTTTCTTT.

This chain joins TRBV28 and TRBJ2-5; D may be TRBD1 or TRBD2 (5 bases each). The CDR3 covers 17 residues. Trimming removed 5 bases at V and 4 bases at J, with 23 bases between. CDR1 and CDR2 from the germline V gene are MDHEN and SYDVKM. CDR3 in amino acids: CASSEYKFGGRGETQYF. CDR3 DNA: TGTGCCAGCAGTGAATACAAATTTGGGGGTCGCGGAGAGACCCAGTACTTC.

The sample holds a few counts of this clonotype. The V gene is TRBV5-1, the J gene TRBJ1-5, with TRBD1 matching 10 bases. V was clipped by 1 base and J by 6 bases; unmatched bases: 10. Per the germline V gene, CDR1 is SGHRS and CDR2 is YFSETQ. This CDR3 comprises 17 residues. The CDR3 DNA follows: TGCGCCAGCAGCTTGTCTAGCCCGGGACAGGGGACTCAGCCCCAGCATTTT. Translation: CASSLSSPGQGTQPQHF.

This clonotype appeared once. This chain links TRBV20-1 with TRBJ1-1, with 7 bases that match TRBD1. Germline-derived CDR1 and CDR2 are DFQATT and SNEGSKA (reference sequence). The CDR3 covers 12 residues. DNA for the CDR3: TGCAGCGCAGACAGGGCAGGCACTGAAGCTTTCTTT. Its protein product is CSADRAGTEAFF.

This clonotype has just a few counts. V is TRBV10-3 and J is TRBJ2-2, with 9 bases identical to TRBD2. Germline V lookup: CDR1 ENHRY, CDR2 SYGVKD. The CDR3 spans 15 residues. V shed 6 bases, J shed 1 base, and the junction held 3 bases outside the gene matches. The CDR3 reads CAISLTSGNTGELFF. As DNA, the CDR3 is TGTGCCATCAGCCTGACTAGCGGGAACACCGGGGAGCTGTTTTTT.

The rearrangement joins TRBV7-2 to TRBJ1-1; D not resolved. There are 14 residues in the CDR3. The V gene lost 4 bases and the J gene lost 3 bases, with 12 bases spanning the gap. Germline V gene data show CDR1 as SGHTA and CDR2 as FQGNSA. CDR3 nucleotide sequence: TGTGCCAGCAGCTCCGGACCTTGGGACACTGAAGCTTTCTTT. This encodes CASSSGPWDTEAFF.

The chain links TRBV28 to TRBJ2-7; TRBD1 agrees at 10 bases. Per germline, CDR1 MDHEN and CDR2 SYDVKM. With V trimmed by 4 bases and J by 9 bases, 9 bases remained unmatched. The CDR3 contains 14 residues. The CDR3 sequence is CASSSAGTGARQYF. Written as DNA, the CDR3 is TGTGCCAGCAGTTCCGCCGGGACAGGGGCTAGGCAGTACTTC.

The rearrangement joins TRBV12-3 or TRBV12-4 to TRBJ1-5; D remains ambiguous. The length of the CDR3 is 14 residues. Trimming shortened V by 5 bases and J by 4 bases, and 12 bases separated the two germline ends. CDR3 sequence reads: CASSPVAGNQPQHF. The CDR3 DNA sequence: TGTGCCAGCAGTCCAGTCGCGGGGAATCAGCCCCAGCATTTT.

This clonotype was counted at least ten times. The V gene is TRBV5-6, the J gene TRBJ1-4; D ambiguous. The CDR3 length is 16 residues. The V gene's germline CDR1 is SGHDT and CDR2 YYEEEE. Trimming shortened V by 3 bases and J by 0 bases, and 12 bases separated the two germline ends. This chain's CDR3 is CASSYRTLTTNEKLFF. As DNA, the CDR3 is TGTGCCAGCAGCTACCGGACCCTAACAACTAATGAAAAACTGTTTTTT.

V usage is TRBV12-3 or TRBV12-4 and J usage is TRBJ2-7; TRBD1 matches 10 bases. Trimming at V came to 8 bases and at J to 5 bases, leaving 9 bases not matched to a gene. This CDR3 spans 14 amino acids. The DNA of the CDR3 is TGTGCCAGCCGACCGGACAGGGGGTTCCACGAGCAGTACTTC. Residues: CASRPDRGFHEQYF.